The rows below give T cell receptor beta chains drawn from one sample of a study of T cell responses to AZD1222 COVID-19 vaccine. Assay used: immunoSEQ multiplex PCR; TCRdb lists only in-frame clones, some missing. The data hold more than 95,000 clones, with 80% to 90% observed a single time. The sequences come from peripheral blood, collected on day 0 of AZD1222 vaccination. Source of these receptors: an adult in good health. The CDR3 runs from the conserved cysteine through the conserved F or W. The order of the fields is clone size, D gene, V gene, J gene, CDR3 DNA, CDR3 protein. A D gene is named only where the DNA matches it firmly. Rows give clone size only sometimes, using once, few, many, or a class for an expanded clone.

>once|TRBD1|TRBV5-1|TRBJ1-1
TGCGCCAGCAGAAAGGACAGGGGGTCTGAAGCTTTCTTT
CASRKDRGSEAFF
>.|TRBD2|TRBV27|TRBJ2-5
TGTGCCAGCAGTCCCCCTGAGACTAGCGGGAGGAGAGAGACCCAGTACTTC
CASSPPETSGRRETQYF
>.|TRBD1|TRBV5-1|TRBJ1-1
TGCGCCAGCAGCCCCTCGACAGGGTTGCTCACTGAAGCTTTCTTT
CASSPSTGLLTEAFF
>once|.|TRBV6-5|TRBJ2-7
TGTGCCAGCAGTCGGACCGTCGACCGAGAGCAGTACTTC
CASSRTVDREQYF
>.|.|TRBV19|TRBJ2-7
TGTGCCAGTAGTAATGCGGGCGGGCCGGGTGGCGAGCAGTACTTC
CASSNAGGPGGEQYF
>.|.|TRBV6-6|TRBJ1-2
TGTGCCAGCTCTTTAGGAGGGGTTGAGAACTATGGCTACACCTTC
CASSLGGVENYGYTF
>.|.|TRBV9|TRBJ2-7
TGTGCCAGCAGCGTAGCGGCGGGTGACCCAACCTACGAGCAGTACTTC
CASSVAAGDPTYEQYF
>.|TRBD2|TRBV28|TRBJ2-7
TGTGCCAGCAGTGTTCCTAGCGGCTTCTCCTACGAGCAGTACTTC
CASSVPSGFSYEQYF
>.|.|TRBV3-1/TRBV3-2|TRBJ2-1
TGTGCCAGCAGCCAACTAGGGGGTCTCATCCATGAGCAGTTCTTC
CASSQLGGLIHEQFF
>once|.|TRBV7-9|TRBJ1-1
TGTGCCAGCAGCTTTACTGAGCGAGCTTTCTTT
CASSFTERAFF
>.|TRBD2|TRBV14|TRBJ2-1
TGTGCCAGCAGCCCTCGACCTTTACTACTAGCGGGAGACCACAATGAGCAGTTCTTC
CASSPRPLLLAGDHNEQFF
>.|TRBD2|TRBV19|TRBJ2-5
TGTGCCAGTAGTCCCAGCGGGGGGCTCGAGACCCAGTACTTC
CASSPSGGLETQYF
>.|TRBD1|TRBV12-3/TRBV12-4|TRBJ1-2
TGTGCCAGCAGTCTCGGACAGGTCAGAGGCTACACCTTC
CASSLGQVRGYTF
>.|TRBD2|TRBV19|TRBJ2-2
TGTGCCAGTAGTTCCCTCACTAGCGGGAGAGGGACCGGGGAGCTGTTTTTT
CASSSLTSGRGTGELFF
>.|.|TRBV19|TRBJ1-5
TGTGCCAGTAGTATACAGGGCCCAAATCAGCCCCAGCATTTT
CASSIQGPNQPQHF
>.|.|TRBV19|TRBJ2-1
TGTGCCAGTAGTATCCCCGGCACTAGTTTCAATGAGCAGTTCTTC
CASSIPGTSFNEQFF
>.|.|TRBV15|TRBJ2-7
TGTGCCACCAGCAGAGATCAATACGAGCAGTACTTC
CATSRDQYEQYF
>.|.|TRBV19|TRBJ1-1
TGTGCCAGTAGTATAGGTCGGGGGATCGCTGAAGCTTTCTTT
CASSIGRGIAEAFF
>few|.|TRBV7-2|TRBJ2-1
TGTGCCAGCAGCCCAGGGACGGACTTTGGTGAGCAGTTCTTC
CASSPGTDFGEQFF
>.|.|TRBV27|TRBJ2-7
TGTGCCAGCAGTTTATCGCGTCACGAGCAGTACTTC
CASSLSRHEQYF
>once|TRBD2|TRBV27|TRBJ2-1
TGTGCCAGCAGTTCCCCGTGGGCTAGCGGGAGTAATGAGCAGTTCTTC
CASSSPWASGSNEQFF